The 3 T cell receptor beta chains reported below all come from one sample, sequenced in a study of siplizumab effects on memory and regulatory T cells. The repertoire was sequenced with immunoSEQ multiplex PCR; TCRdb's copy has only in-frame clones and lacks some. This table holds 90,000 to 95,000 clones, roughly 96% found once. Sequenced input: naive CD4+ T cells sorted from blood. The receptors stem from a human donor in good health.

The V call is TRBV18, the J call TRBJ1-3, with D maybe TRBD1 (5 bases). The germline V gene has CDR1 KGHSH and CDR2 LQKENI. The CDR3 spans 16 residues. V lost 0 bases and J lost 8, with 17 bases in between. CDR3 DNA sequence: TGTGCCAGCTCACCACCTTACGGGGGGAGTACAGACACCATATATTTT. Amino acid sequence: CASSPPYGGSTDTIYF.

The V gene is TRBV2, the J gene TRBJ1-1, with 7 bases identical to TRBD1. Germline-derived CDR1 and CDR2 are SNHLY and FYNNEI. V shed 6 bases, J shed 3 bases, and the junction held 7 bases outside the gene matches. The CDR3 extends over 14 amino acids. The CDR3 DNA sequence: TGTGCCAGCAGGAAAGACAGGGCGGACACTGAAGCTTTCTTT. It encodes CASRKDRADTEAFF.

V is TRBV4-1 and J is TRBJ2-3; 12 bases line up with TRBD2. CDR1 and CDR2 (germline): MGHRA, YSYEKL. After removal of 0 bases from V and 5 bases from J, the junction contained 3 bases not matched to a gene. The CDR3 has 16 residues. CDR3 nucleotide sequence: TGCGCCAGCAGCCAAGAGTCTAGCGGGGGGGTAGATACGCAGTATTTT. Translation: CASSQESSGGVDTQYF.